The 23 T cell receptor beta chains reported below all come from one sample, sequenced in a study of CD8 T cells in Susac syndrome. Reverse transcription of about 0.5 to 1 ug RNA was carried out with random hexamers. TCRdb itself ran the immunoSEQ multiplex PCR reads through MiXCR, one entry per CDR3 protein. The repertoire holds under 200,000 distinct CDR3 sequences, with around 96% as singletons. Sample: CD4+ T cells from PBMCs. These receptors all come from a human donor with Susac syndrome.

The V gene is TRBV20-1, the J gene TRBJ2-7, with TRBD2 identical over 11 bases. Germline CDR1 DFQATT, CDR2 SNEGSKA (reference sequence). The CDR3 runs to 14 residues. After removal of 7 bases from V and 3 bases from J, the junction contained 8 bases not matched to a gene. The CDR3: CSVESGLAVYEQYV. The DNA for the CDR3 is TGCAGTGTCGAGTCGGGACTAGCGGTCTACGAGCAGTACGTC.

This clonotype appeared a few times. In nucleotides, the CDR3 is TGTGCCAGCAGCCCTACTAGCGGGAGTATTAATGAGCAGTTCTTC. This sequence encodes CASSPTSGSINEQFF. The genes are TRBV7-9 and TRBJ2-1; TRBD2 agrees at 11 bases. This CDR3 region has 15 residues. CDR1 is SEHNR, CDR2 FQNEAQ, per germline (reference sequence). After removal of 5 bases from V and 7 bases from J, the junction contained 7 bases not matched to a gene.

J is TRBJ2-1 and V is TRBV28; TRBD2 might be the D (6 bases). The germline V and J ends were trimmed by 6 bases and 15 bases, with 24 bases remaining between them. The CDR3 runs 14 residues. Germline V gives CDR1 MDHEN, CDR2 SYDVKM. Here the CDR3 DNA reads TGTGCCAGCAGCTTTGGGACTTTGCTTGGCCGGCCGTTCTTC. Amino acids: CASSFGTLLGRPFF.

This chain connects TRBV3-1 to TRBJ2-5; D uncertain. Looked up from germline, CDR1 is LGHDT and CDR2 is YNNKEL (reference sequence). This CDR3 comprises 13 residues. Trimming took 4 bases from V and 4 from J, leaving 10 bases between them. This CDR3 reads CASSPWVGETQYF. Here the CDR3 DNA reads TGTGCCAGCAGCCCCTGGGTGGGAGAGACCCAGTACTTC.

The chain carries TRBV20-1 and TRBJ2-5; 7 nucleotides agree with TRBD2. Trimming at V came to 0 bases and at J to 1 base, leaving 5 bases not matched to a gene. This CDR3 is built from 15 residues. Germline V gene data show CDR1 as DFQATT and CDR2 as SNEGSKA (reference sequence). The CDR3 is CSARDPAGTQETQYF. The CDR3 DNA sequence: TGCAGTGCTAGAGATCCAGCGGGGACCCAAGAGACCCAGTACTTC.

CDR3 loop: CSVEVWGASNTEAFF. The CDR3, as DNA: TGCAGCGTTGAAGTTTGGGGGGCCTCGAACACTGAAGCTTTCTTT. The chain employs TRBV29-1 and TRBJ1-1; D might be TRBD1 (6 bases). From germline, CDR1 is SQVTM and CDR2 ANQGSEA. V dropped 1 base and J dropped 1 base, with 13 bases sitting between them. This CDR3 region has 15 residues.

The genes are TRBV15 and TRBJ2-1; the D is unclear. The CDR3 is made up of 14 amino acids. Germline V CDR1 and CDR2: LNHNV, YYDKDF (reference sequence). V lost 3 bases, J lost 4 bases, and 10 bases lay in between. The DNA for the CDR3 is TGTGCCACCAGCAGTGGCTTAACATACAATGAGCAGTTCTTC. Its translation: CATSSGLTYNEQFF.

The V gene is TRBV4-3, the J gene TRBJ2-5; possibly TRBD1 for D (5 bases). The CDR3 contains 15 residues. Germline V gene data show CDR1 as LGHNA and CDR2 as YSLEER. Trimming took 1 base from V and 3 from J, leaving 12 bases between them. CDR3 bases: TGCGCCAGCAGCCAAGTTTGGCAGGGTAAAGAGACCCAGTACTTC. This encodes CASSQVWQGKETQYF.

This chain links TRBV3-1 with TRBJ2-7; the D gene is possibly TRBD1 (5 bases). CDR1 is LGHDT and CDR2 is YNNKEL in the germline V gene (reference sequence). The ends were cut back, 3 bases at V and 6 bases at J, with 9 bases in the middle. The CDR3 contains 12 residues. CDR3 in amino acids: CASSQQGIEQYF. The DNA for the CDR3 is TGTGCCAGCAGCCAGCAGGGTATCGAGCAGTACTTC.

The count of this clonotype is one. The chain uses TRBV9 and TRBJ2-3, with 8 nucleotides matching TRBD2. Germline V CDR1 and CDR2: SGDLS, YYNGEE. The CDR3 contains 16 residues. With 3 bases clipped from V and 6 bases from J, the junction kept 12 bases outside the gene matches. CDR3 sequence: CASSATNGGAWDTQYF. CDR3 bases: TGTGCCAGCAGCGCGACCAACGGGGGGGCGTGGGATACGCAGTATTTT.

The J gene is TRBJ1-1, the V gene TRBV18; D unclear. The ends were cut back, 2 bases at V and 7 bases at J, with 8 bases in the middle. CDR1 and CDR2 (germline): KGHSH, LQKENI. This CDR3 has 12 residues. The CDR3 sequence: CASSPGQFEAFF. CDR3 nucleotide sequence: TGTGCCAGCTCACCAGGGCAGTTTGAAGCTTTCTTT.

There are many counts of this clonotype. For the CDR3, the DNA is TGTGCCAGCAGCTTAACAGATACGCAGTATTTT. Amino acid sequence: CASSLTDTQYF. This chain links TRBV7-2 with TRBJ2-3; no reliable D call. CDR1 SGHTA and CDR2 FQGNSA come from the germline V gene. V was trimmed by 2 bases and J by 3 bases, leaving 0 bases between them. CDR3 length equals 11 residues.

This clonotype occurred once. The chain is built from TRBV25-1 and TRBJ1-1; D call uncertain. The CDR3 runs to 15 residues. Germline V gene data show CDR1 as MGHDK and CDR2 as SYGVNS. Deletions cut 2 bases from V and 0 bases from J, with 10 bases between. For the CDR3, the DNA is TGTGCCAGCAGTGAAATCGGCAGGATGAACACTGAAGCTTTCTTT. This sequence encodes CASSEIGRMNTEAFF.

The chain employs TRBV7-9 and TRBJ2-1; 8 nucleotides match TRBD1. CDR3 size: 14 residues. Germline V lookup: CDR1 SEHNR, CDR2 FQNEAQ (reference sequence). The V and J ends lost 5 bases and 4 bases, in that order; junction bases with no gene match: 4. The DNA for the CDR3 is TGTGCCAGCAGCCCGGGACAGGTATACAATGAGCAGTTCTTC. This codes for CASSPGQVYNEQFF.

The chain combines TRBV24-1 with TRBJ1-2; perhaps TRBD1 as D (5 bases). This CDR3 has 15 amino acids. Germline CDR1 reads KGHDR; CDR2 reads SFDVKD. The V end lost 4 bases, the J end lost 4 bases, and 15 bases lay between the germline ends. CDR3 coding DNA: TGTGCCACCAGTGACGCCAGGGCTTTGGGCTATGGCTACACCTTC. Protein sequence: CATSDARALGYGYTF.

This clonotype was counted between two and nine times. The rearrangement links TRBV27 to TRBJ2-1; 7 nucleotides line up with TRBD2. Germline CDR1 is MNHEY and CDR2 is SMNVEV (reference sequence). Unmatched junction bases numbered 4, after V lost 5 bases and J lost 6 bases. The CDR3 sequence is 13 residues long. The CDR3 nucleotides are TGTGCCAGCAGTCTACTAGCGTTCAATGAGCAGTTCTTC. This encodes CASSLLAFNEQFF.

This chain links TRBV7-9 with TRBJ2-3; 8 nucleotides agree with TRBD2. Germline loops: CDR1 SEHNR, CDR2 FQNEAQ (reference sequence). The CDR3 runs to 14 residues. V was clipped by 2 bases and J by 5 bases; unmatched bases: 3. CDR3 bases: TGTGCCAGCAGCTTACGGCTAGCGGGAGATACGCAGTATTTT. Translating gives CASSLRLAGDTQYF.

The rearrangement links TRBV5-6 to TRBJ1-5; TRBD1 is a possible D gene (5 bases). The CDR3 is 13 residues long. V was trimmed by 6 bases and J by 4 bases, leaving 11 bases between them. Germline V CDR1 and CDR2: SGHDT, YYEEEE. The CDR3 nucleotides are TGTGCCAGCACTCGACGGGGGAATCAGCCCCAGCATTTT. Its translation: CASTRRGNQPQHF.

J is TRBJ2-6 and V is TRBV14, with D unresolved. Between the trimmed V and J ends, which lost 7 bases and 1 base, there was a span of 5 bases. Germline values: CDR1 SGHDN, CDR2 FVKESK. This CDR3 is built from 13 residues. As DNA, the CDR3 is TGTGCCAGCAAGATATCTGGGGCCAACGTCCTGACTTTC. Residues: CASKISGANVLTF.

The rearrangement uses TRBV23-1 and TRBJ2-7; D is possibly TRBD1 (6 bases). TRBV23-1 belongs to the ORF category, with a function that is uncertain. This CDR3 has 17 amino acids. The V and J ends lost 5 bases and 1 base respectively, with 21 bases between them. In DNA, the CDR3 is TGCGCCAGCAGTGACATCGGATCCAGGGGATATTCCTACGAGCAGTACGTC. Protein sequence: CASSDIGSRGYSYEQYV.

The rearrangement links TRBV20-1 to TRBJ1-1, with D unclear. The germline CDR1 and CDR2 sequences are DFQATT and SNEGSKA (reference sequence). The CDR3 is 14 amino acids. Trimming took off 4 bases at V and 1 base at J, with 13 bases between the two ends. CDR3 coding DNA: TGCAGTGCTACCCCTGGGAGGGCGAACACTGAAGCTTTCTTT. As protein: CSATPGRANTEAFF.

This chain uses TRBV30 with TRBJ1-1; TRBD1 might be the D (6 bases). CDR1 is GTSNPN and CDR2 is SVGIG in the germline V gene (reference sequence). The CDR3 extends over 12 amino acids. Trimming took 7 bases from V and 0 from J, leaving 9 bases between them. CDR3 sequence reads: CASNRVNTEAFF. For the CDR3, the DNA is TGTGCCTCAAACAGGGTGAACACTGAAGCTTTCTTT.

This clonotype was detected a few times. This chain connects TRBV20-1 to TRBJ2-5, with TRBD1 matching over 7 bases. V was pared by 3 bases and J by 2 bases, with 3 bases of the junction left unmatched. CDR3 length: 13 residues. The germline gives CDR1 DFQATT, CDR2 SNEGSKA (reference sequence). Here the CDR3 reads CSASGDSQETQYF. Here the CDR3 DNA reads TGCAGTGCTAGTGGGGACAGTCAAGAGACCCAGTACTTC.